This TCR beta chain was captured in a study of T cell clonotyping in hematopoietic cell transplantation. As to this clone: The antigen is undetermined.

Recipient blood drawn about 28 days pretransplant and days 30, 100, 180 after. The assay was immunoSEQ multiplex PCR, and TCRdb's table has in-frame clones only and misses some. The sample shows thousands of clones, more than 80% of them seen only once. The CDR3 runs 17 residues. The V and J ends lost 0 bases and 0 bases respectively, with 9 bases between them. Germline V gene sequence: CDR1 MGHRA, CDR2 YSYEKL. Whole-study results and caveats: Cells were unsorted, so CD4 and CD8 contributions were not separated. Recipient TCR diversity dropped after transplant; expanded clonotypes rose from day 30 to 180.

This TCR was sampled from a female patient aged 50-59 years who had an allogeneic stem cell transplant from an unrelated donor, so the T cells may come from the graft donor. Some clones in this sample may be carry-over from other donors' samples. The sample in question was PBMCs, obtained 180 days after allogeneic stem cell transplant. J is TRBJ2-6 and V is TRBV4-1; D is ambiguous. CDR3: CASSQDRSASGANVLTF. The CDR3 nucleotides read TGCGCCAGCAGCCAAGATCGGTCAGCCTCTGGGGCCAACGTCCTGACTTTC.